This TCR beta chain was recorded in a study of naive and memory T cell subsets. Alpha and beta constant region primers primed reverse transcription for blood and skin samples. The SP2 primer and nested alpha and beta constant region primers amplified ligated cDNA in four rounds. TCRdb re-called the UMI-ligation and nested PCR reads through MiXCR, storing one row per CDR3 protein. The sample has under 20,000 distinct CDR3 sequences; 8.5% to 10% are singletons. This CDR3 contains 18 residues. The germline V gene has CDR1 SGHDN and CDR2 FVKESK. J was trimmed by 1 base and V by 1 base; bases with no gene match: 13. This clonotype was found a few times. Its antigen is as yet unknown. Study conclusions and caveats: Delayed type IV hypersensitivity infiltration was taken to explain higher tuberculin-site TCR counts.

Treatment meaning: skin biopsy from PPD injection site in Mantoux-positive individual. Input was roughly 1 to 1000 ng of DNase-treated total RNA without cell sorting. An oligonucleotide containing a UMI was ligated to the 3' end of TCR cDNA. Individuals with a positive Mantoux test gave biopsies from PPD-injected skin. The material sequenced was skin, taken from a tuberculin skin test site. The sequence came from an adult in good health. The rearrangement links TRBV14 to TRBJ2-7; 7 nucleotides agree with TRBD1. CDR3 nucleotides: TGTGCCAGCAGCCAAGGCTCCATCCGGGACAGATTTTCCTACGAGCAGTACTTC. Translating it yields CASSQGSIRDRFSYEQYF.